This T cell receptor beta chain was sequenced for a study of blood T cell repertoires in COVID-19. Recovered Cohort 3 donors showed two negative PCRs, clearance, or symptom resolution. Clones were sequenced by immunoSEQ multiplex PCR, and TCRdb holds only the in-frame ones, with some missing. The sample holds about 310,000 clones; nearly 90% are singletons and the top ten take roughly a tenth. The CDR3 has 14 residues. Germline CDR1 SGHTA, CDR2 FQGNSA. Turning to this clone: The germline gene is not matched at one end of the junction; a read error may be the cause.

The chain has TRBV7-2 and TRBJ2-2; unclear D gene. Sequencing used PBMCs or T cells enriched from blood (not recorded which). The TCR sequence derives from a woman aged 25 to 45 who had recovered from COVID-19. The CDR3 region has the DNA TGTGCCAGCACCTTAAGCTCGAACACCGGGGAGCTGTTTTTT. Residues: CASTLSSNTGELFF.